This T cell receptor (beta chain) was documented in a study of blood T cell repertoires in COVID-19. Source study methods: Amplification of reference gene primers provided the estimated nucleated cell counts. The method was immunoSEQ multiplex PCR; TCRdb's version includes in-frame clones alone and lacks a portion of them. That table gives V, J and clone size, and the DNA gave D and trimming. Of roughly 250,000 clones in the sample, around 90% were seen once. The CDR3 runs 11 residues. CDR1 and CDR2 (germline): MNHEY, SMNVEV (reference sequence). V lost 6 bases, J lost 7 bases, and 2 bases stayed unmatched.

The sequencing input was PBMCs or T cells enriched from blood (not recorded which). The TCR was taken from a woman aged 45 to 65 who had recovered from COVID-19. J is TRBJ2-7 and V is TRBV27, with 8 nucleotides matching TRBD2. The CDR3 DNA is TGTGCCAGCAGGGCGGGGGGAGAGCAGTACTTC. Translated, it gives CASRAGGEQYF.